The clone carrying this T cell receptor beta chain was counted a few times. No antigen is known for it. This record belongs to a study of long-term antiretroviral therapy in people with HIV. Broader study findings: Controls had broader CDR3 length ranges than HIV repertoires did.

Version v3.0 of the immunoSEQ assay ran at survey level. Profiling relied on immunoSEQ multiplex PCR, and the TCRdb table lists in-frame clones only, not all of them. The data hold about 24,000 clones, with about four fifths observed a single time. Trimming left V 7 bases short and J 4 bases short, with 11 bases between. The CDR3 consists of 12 residues. CDR1 is SQVTM, CDR2 ANQGSEA, per germline. J is TRBJ1-3 and V is TRBV29-1; D unclear. The TCR originated in a woman under 30 with HIV. The sample was unsorted PBMCs, taken at the start of antiretroviral therapy, before treatment. The CDR3 sequence: CSAYLEGNTIYF. The CDR3 coding sequence is TGCAGCGCATATCTTGAGGGAAACACCATATATTTT.